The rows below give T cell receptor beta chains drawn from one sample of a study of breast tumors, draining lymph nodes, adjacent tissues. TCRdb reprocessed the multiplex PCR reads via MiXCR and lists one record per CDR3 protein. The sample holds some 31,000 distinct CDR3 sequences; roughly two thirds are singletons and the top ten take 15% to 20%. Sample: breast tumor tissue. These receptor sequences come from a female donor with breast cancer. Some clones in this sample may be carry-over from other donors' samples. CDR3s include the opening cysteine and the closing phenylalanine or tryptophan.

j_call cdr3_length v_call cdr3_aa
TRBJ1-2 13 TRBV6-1 CASSQKGHYGYTF
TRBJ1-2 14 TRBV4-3 CASSQDGGIYGYTF
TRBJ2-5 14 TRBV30 CAWSPIFGQETQYF
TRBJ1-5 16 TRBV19 CASSIGGSLSNQPQHF
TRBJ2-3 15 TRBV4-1 CASSQGVAGSDTQYF
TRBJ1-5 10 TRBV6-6 CASSDGPQHF
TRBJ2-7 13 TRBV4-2 CASSQERGSSVQF
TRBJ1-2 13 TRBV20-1 CSAPKTGWDTYTF
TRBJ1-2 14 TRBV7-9 CASSGEPANYGYTF
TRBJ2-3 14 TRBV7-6 CASSNGLRADTQYF
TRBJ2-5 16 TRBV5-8 CASSLAGGNYQETQYF
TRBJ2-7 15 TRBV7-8 CASSSTITGFYEQYF
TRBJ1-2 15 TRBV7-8 CASSFHKQGRYGYPF
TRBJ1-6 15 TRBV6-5 CASSHQKRGNSPLHF
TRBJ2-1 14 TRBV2 CASSWTSGVREQFF
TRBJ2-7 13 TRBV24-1 CATSDLDRDEQYF
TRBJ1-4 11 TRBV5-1 CASSYGEKLFF
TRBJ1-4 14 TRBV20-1 CSAAGVWASAKLFF
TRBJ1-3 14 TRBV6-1 CASTAQTSGNTIYF
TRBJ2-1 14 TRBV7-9 CASIERGRLDEQFF
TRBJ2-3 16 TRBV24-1 CATSDIEERTGGTQYF
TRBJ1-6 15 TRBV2 CASTLRRDRGSPLHF
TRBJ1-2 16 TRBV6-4 CACSAPDSFLNYGYTF
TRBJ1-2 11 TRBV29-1 CSVGTDSGYTF
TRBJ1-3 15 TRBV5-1 CASSLTGLQGNTIYF
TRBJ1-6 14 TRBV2 CASSQGSRDSPLHF
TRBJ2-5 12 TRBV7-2 CASSPFQETQYF